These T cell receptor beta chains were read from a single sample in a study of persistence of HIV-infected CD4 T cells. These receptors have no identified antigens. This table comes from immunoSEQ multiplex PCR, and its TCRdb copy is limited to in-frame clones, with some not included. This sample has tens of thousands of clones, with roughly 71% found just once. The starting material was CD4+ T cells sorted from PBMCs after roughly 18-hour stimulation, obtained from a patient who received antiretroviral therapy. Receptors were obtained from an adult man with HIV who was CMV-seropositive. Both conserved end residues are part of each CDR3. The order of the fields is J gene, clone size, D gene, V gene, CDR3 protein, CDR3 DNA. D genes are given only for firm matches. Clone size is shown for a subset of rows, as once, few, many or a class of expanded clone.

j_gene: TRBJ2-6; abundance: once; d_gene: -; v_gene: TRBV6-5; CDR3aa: CASSYSSGANVLTF; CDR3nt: TGTGCCAGCAGTTACTCGTCTGGGGCCAACGTCCTGACTTTC
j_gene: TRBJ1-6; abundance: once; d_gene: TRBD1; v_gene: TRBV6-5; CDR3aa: CASNSGQGRRPLHF; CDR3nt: TGTGCCAGCAACTCCGGACAGGGTCGCAGACCCCTCCACTTT
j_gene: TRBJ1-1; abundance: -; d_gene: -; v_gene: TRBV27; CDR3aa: CASSSVRVLNTEAFF; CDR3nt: TGTGCCAGCAGTTCCGTCCGGGTGTTGAACACTGAAGCTTTCTTT
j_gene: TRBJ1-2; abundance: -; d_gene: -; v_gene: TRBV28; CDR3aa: CASSEGGANYGYTF; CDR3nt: TGTGCCAGCAGTGAGGGGGGCGCCAACTATGGCTACACCTTC
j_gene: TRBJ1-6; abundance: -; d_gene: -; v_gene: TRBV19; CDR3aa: CASSSSYNSPLHF; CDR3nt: TGTGCCAGCTCTAGCTCCTATAATTCACCCCTCCACTTT
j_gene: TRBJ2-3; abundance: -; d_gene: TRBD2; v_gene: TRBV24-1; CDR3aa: CATSDSGGLAGATSSTDTQYF; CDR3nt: TGTGCCACCAGTGACTCGGGAGGACTAGCGGGGGCGACGTCTAGCACAGATACGCAGTATTTT
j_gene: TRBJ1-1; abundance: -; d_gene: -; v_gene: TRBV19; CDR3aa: CASSVTANTEAFF; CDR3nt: TGTGCCAGTAGCGTGACGGCGAACACTGAAGCTTTCTTT
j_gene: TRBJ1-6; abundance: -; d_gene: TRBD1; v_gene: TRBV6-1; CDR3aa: CASSDGTADNSPLHF; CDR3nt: TGTGCCAGCAGTGACGGGACAGCTGATAATTCACCCCTCCACTTT
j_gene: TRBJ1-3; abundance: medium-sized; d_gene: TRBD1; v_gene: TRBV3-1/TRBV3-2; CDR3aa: CASSQYRDSTIYF; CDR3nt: TGTGCCAGCAGCCAGTACAGGGACAGCACCATATATTTT
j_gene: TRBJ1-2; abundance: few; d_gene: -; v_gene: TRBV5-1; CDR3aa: CASSLGQRPGYGYTF; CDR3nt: TGCGCCAGCAGCCTCGGACAGCGCCCTGGGTATGGCTACACCTTC
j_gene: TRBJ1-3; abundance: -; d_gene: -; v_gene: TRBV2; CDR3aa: CADSGGNTIYF; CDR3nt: TGTGCCGATTCGGGGGGAAACACCATATATTTT
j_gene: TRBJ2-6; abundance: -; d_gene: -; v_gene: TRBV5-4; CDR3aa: CASSLRAGANVLTF; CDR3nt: TGTGCCAGCAGCTTGAGAGCTGGGGCCAACGTCCTGACTTTC
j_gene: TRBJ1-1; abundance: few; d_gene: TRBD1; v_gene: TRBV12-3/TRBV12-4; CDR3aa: CASAGQGETEAFF; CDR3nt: TGTGCCAGTGCGGGACAGGGGGAGACTGAAGCTTTCTTT
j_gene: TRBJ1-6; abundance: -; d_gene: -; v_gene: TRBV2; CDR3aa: CASGVALYNSPLHF; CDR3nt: TGTGCCAGCGGGGTTGCCCTCTATAATTCACCCCTCCACTTT
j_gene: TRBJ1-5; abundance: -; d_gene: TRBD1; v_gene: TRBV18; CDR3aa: CASSPSIDRGAQPQHF; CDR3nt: TGTGCCAGCTCACCCTCGATTGACAGGGGGGCACAGCCCCAGCATTTT
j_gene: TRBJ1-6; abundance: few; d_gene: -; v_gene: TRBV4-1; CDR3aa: CASSQDPIASSYNSPLHF; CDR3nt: TGCGCCAGCAGCCAAGATCCGATCGCCAGCTCCTATAATTCACCCCTCCACTTT
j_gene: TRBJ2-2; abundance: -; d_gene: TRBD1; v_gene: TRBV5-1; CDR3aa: CASGWGQVNTGELFF; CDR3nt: TGCGCCAGCGGGTGGGGACAGGTGAACACCGGGGAGCTGTTTTTT
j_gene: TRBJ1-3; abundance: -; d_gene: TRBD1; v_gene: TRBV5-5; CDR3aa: CASSLAQAGGGNTIYF; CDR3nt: TGTGCCAGCAGCTTGGCCCAGGCAGGGGGAGGAAACACCATATATTTT
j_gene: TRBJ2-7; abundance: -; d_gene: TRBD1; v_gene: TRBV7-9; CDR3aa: CASSSLTGVVYEQYF; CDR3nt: TGTGCCAGCAGCTCGCTGACAGGGGTGGTCTACGAGCAGTACTTC
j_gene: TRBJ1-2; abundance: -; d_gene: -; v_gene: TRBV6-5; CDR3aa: CASATAANYGYTF; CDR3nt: TGTGCCAGCGCAACAGCCGCTAACTATGGCTACACCTTC
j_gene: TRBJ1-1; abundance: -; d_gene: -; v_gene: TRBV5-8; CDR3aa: CASSFGPVMNTEAFF; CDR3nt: TGTGCCAGCAGCTTCGGACCAGTTATGAACACTGAAGCTTTCTTT
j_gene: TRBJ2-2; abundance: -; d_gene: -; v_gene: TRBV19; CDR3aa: CASRTVSGTGELFF; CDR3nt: TGTGCCAGCCGAACCGTTAGTGGGACCGGGGAGCTGTTTTTT
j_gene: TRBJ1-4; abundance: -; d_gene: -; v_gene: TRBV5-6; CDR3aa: CASSSGEVANEKLFF; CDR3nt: TGTGCCAGCAGCTCGGGCGAGGTGGCTAATGAAAAACTGTTTTTT
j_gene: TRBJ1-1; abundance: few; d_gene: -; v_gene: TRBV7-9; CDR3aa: CASSYGPNTEAFF; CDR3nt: TGTGCCAGCAGTTACGGGCCAAACACTGAAGCTTTCTTT
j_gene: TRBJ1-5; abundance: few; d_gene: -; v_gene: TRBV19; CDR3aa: CASRGTALSNQPQHF; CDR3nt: TGTGCCAGTAGAGGGACGGCCCTTAGCAATCAGCCCCAGCATTTT
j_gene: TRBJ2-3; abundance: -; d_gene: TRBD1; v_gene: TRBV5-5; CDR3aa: CASSLRPGQRTDTQYF; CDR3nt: TGTGCCAGCAGCTTGAGGCCGGGACAGCGCACAGATACGCAGTATTTT
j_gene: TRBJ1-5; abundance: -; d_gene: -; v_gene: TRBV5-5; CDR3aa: CASSLAPDSNQPQHF; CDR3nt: TGTGCCAGCAGCTTGGCCCCGGATAGCAATCAGCCCCAGCATTTT
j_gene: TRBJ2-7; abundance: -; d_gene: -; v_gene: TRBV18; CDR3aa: CASSPPSSYEQYF; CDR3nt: TGTGCCAGCTCACCTCCCAGCTCCTACGAGCAGTACTTC